A selection of T cell receptor beta chains follows, all from one sample in a study of shared clonotypes between healthy human individuals. Some clones are missing from TCRdb's copy, which holds only in-frame ones; the method was immunoSEQ multiplex PCR. This sample has over a million clones, with around 95% found just once. Sequencing used naive CD4+ T cells sorted from blood. The receptors come from a man between 25 and 39 years old in good health. CDR3s include the opening cysteine and the closing phenylalanine or tryptophan. The order of the fields is J gene, V gene, clone size, D gene, CDR3 DNA, CDR3 protein. D genes are given only for firm matches. Clone size appears in some rows only: once, few, many, or a class for an expanded clone.

J: TRBJ2-7
V: TRBV11-2
size: .
D: TRBD1
DNA: TGTGCCAGCAGCACAGGGGCTACCGGGACAGGCTACGAGCAGTACTTC
CDR3: CASSTGATGTGYEQYF

J: TRBJ2-7
V: TRBV29-1
size: .
D: .
DNA: TGCAGCGTTTTTATTGGGAAGGACAAGTCCTTTCTCTACGAGCAGTACTTC
CDR3: CSVFIGKDKSFLYEQYF

J: TRBJ1-2
V: TRBV28
size: .
D: TRBD1
DNA: TGTGCCAGCAGTTTGTCCGGGACAGGAGCCTATGGCTACACCTTC
CDR3: CASSLSGTGAYGYTF

J: TRBJ2-1
V: TRBV6-1
size: once
D: TRBD1
DNA: TGTGCCAGCAGTAACCGCGGGACAGGATCCCCGAAGCAGTTCTTC
CDR3: CASSNRGTGSPKQFF

J: TRBJ2-7
V: TRBV5-6
size: .
D: TRBD1
DNA: TGTGCCAGCAGCTACTTAAAGGGACAGGGGGGGCACGAGCAGTACTTC
CDR3: CASSYLKGQGGHEQYF

J: TRBJ2-2
V: TRBV19
size: .
D: .
DNA: TGTGCCAGTAGTCGGGAGAACACCGGGGAGCTGTTTTTT
CDR3: CASSRENTGELFF

J: TRBJ2-2
V: TRBV14
size: .
D: .
DNA: TGTGCCAGCAGCATCAACCCAACGAACACCGGGGAGCTGTTTTTT
CDR3: CASSINPTNTGELFF

J: TRBJ2-7
V: TRBV28
size: .
D: TRBD1
DNA: TGTGCCAGCAGTTTTGACAGGGGCTCCTACGAGCAGTACTTC
CDR3: CASSFDRGSYEQYF

J: TRBJ1-5
V: TRBV27
size: .
D: .
DNA: TGTGCCAGCAGCCAAACAGGAGGCGTCAATCAGCCCCAGCATTTT
CDR3: CASSQTGGVNQPQHF

J: TRBJ2-2
V: TRBV6-1
size: .
D: .
DNA: TGTGCCAGCAGTGAATTCCACAGGTTGCTGCCCGGGGAGCTGTTTTTT
CDR3: CASSEFHRLLPGELFF

J: TRBJ2-7
V: TRBV6-1
size: .
D: TRBD2
DNA: TGTGCCAGCAGGGCAACTAGCGGGCGCTCCGAGCAGTACTTC
CDR3: CASRATSGRSEQYF